This section outlines one TCR beta chain sequence together with its context. Produced via immunoSEQ multiplex PCR; TCRdb's table is partial and in-frame only. The table includes some 180,000 clones, about three quarters detected once. The CDR3 is made up of 15 amino acids. Trimming took 2 bases from V and 0 from J, leaving 11 bases between them. The germline V gene encodes CDR1 MNHEY and CDR2 SVGEGT. The sample comes from a study of blood T cell repertoires in COVID-19. For the study at large: Sources were T cells, B-cell-depleted T cells, or PBMCs; the material itself was cDNA or gDNA.

V gene TRBV6-2 or TRBV6-3 combines with J gene TRBJ2-7, with D perhaps TRBD1 (5 bases). Specimen: peripheral blood. The clonotype originates from a woman older than 75 with active or convalescent COVID-19. The CDR3 DNA follows: TGTGCCAGCAGTTACGGTCCAGACAGCTCCTACGAGCAGTACTTC. Translating it yields CASSYGPDSSYEQYF.